These T cell receptor beta chains were read from a single sample in a study of blood T cell repertoires in COVID-19. Clones were sequenced by immunoSEQ multiplex PCR, and TCRdb holds only the in-frame ones, with some missing. The sample lists about 52,000 clones, around 85% occurring once. The sequenced sample consisted of peripheral blood. These receptors were obtained from an elderly woman with COVID-19, enrolled during active disease. Each CDR3 is given without its conserved first and last residue. The D gene is left open where the match is weak.

d_gene	v_gene	j_gene	CDR3aa
.	TRBV6-1	TRBJ2-2	ASSEVGYTGELF
TRBD1	TRBV29-1	TRBJ1-1	SVKTGDVNTEAF
TRBD2	TRBV7-6	TRBJ2-3	ASSLQRLAGTTDTQY
TRBD1	TRBV27	TRBJ2-7	ASSLSGTGVGEQY
.	TRBV21-1	TRBJ1-5	ASSKRGQGRRSNQPQH
.	TRBV9	TRBJ2-1	ASSRGYEQF
TRBD2	TRBV18	TRBJ2-5	ASSPMGLAGETQY
.	TRBV24-1	TRBJ2-6	ATSETTGTTSGANVLT
TRBD2	TRBV5-1	TRBJ2-7	ASSSSGGSYEQY
TRBD2	TRBV5-4	TRBJ2-5	ASSRDSGIGETQY
TRBD1	TRBV28	TRBJ1-4	ASRLQGAKEKLF
.	TRBV5-1	TRBJ1-1	ASSLTTANTEAF
TRBD2	TRBV19	TRBJ2-1	ASTKAGGAYNEQF
TRBD2	TRBV7-2	TRBJ2-3	ASSPRASGLSDTQY
.	TRBV10-3	TRBJ2-7	ATKQSGQAIYEQY
.	TRBV7-9	TRBJ2-1	ASGQGNNEQF
TRBD1	TRBV7-2	TRBJ2-1	ASSTGQGISEQF